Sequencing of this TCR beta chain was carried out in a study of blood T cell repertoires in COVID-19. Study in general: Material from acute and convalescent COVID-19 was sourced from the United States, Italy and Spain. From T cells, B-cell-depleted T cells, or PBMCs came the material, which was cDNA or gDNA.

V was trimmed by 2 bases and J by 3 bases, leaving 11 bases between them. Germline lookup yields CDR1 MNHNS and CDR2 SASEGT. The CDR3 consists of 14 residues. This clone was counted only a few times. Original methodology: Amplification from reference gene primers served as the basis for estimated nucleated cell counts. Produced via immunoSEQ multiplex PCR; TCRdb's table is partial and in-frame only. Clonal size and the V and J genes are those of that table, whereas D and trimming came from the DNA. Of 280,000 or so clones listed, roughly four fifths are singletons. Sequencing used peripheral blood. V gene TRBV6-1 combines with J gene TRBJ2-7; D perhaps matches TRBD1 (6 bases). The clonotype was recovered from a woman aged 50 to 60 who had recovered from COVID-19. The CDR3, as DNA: TGTGCCAGCAGTGAATACGACAGGAGCTACGAGCAGTACTTC. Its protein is CASSEYDRSYEQYF.